Listed below are T cell receptor beta chains from one sample, sequenced in a study of T cell repertoires in cytomegalovirus infection. TCRdb called the reads again in MiXCR, with one record for every CDR3 protein. The sample has about 830,000 distinct CDR3 sequences, approximately 29% seen once. For these receptors, no antigen is known. Sequenced material: cultured CD8+ T cells from PBMCs, taken from culture after CMV antigen stimulation. The receptors were gathered from a human donor in good health (CMV status not recorded). Some clones in this sample may be carry-over from other donors' samples. Each CDR3 is given with its conserved first and last residue. D genes are given only for firm matches. Not every row has a clone size; where given, it reads once, few, many or a size class.

V: TRBV7-6; size: many; D: .; J: TRBJ2-5; DNA: TGTGCCAGCAGCTTAACCGGCCGAGGGGAGACCCAGTACTTC; CDR3: CASSLTGRGETQYF
V: TRBV6-2/TRBV6-3; size: .; D: .; J: TRBJ2-3; DNA: TGTGCCAGCAGTCCCGGACGAACAGATACGCAGTATTTT; CDR3: CASSPGRTDTQYF
V: TRBV7-6; size: .; D: TRBD1; J: TRBJ2-1; DNA: TGTGCCAGCAGCTCCTCCAGGGGGAATGAGCAGTTCTTC; CDR3: CASSSSRGNEQFF
V: TRBV6-6; size: many; D: TRBD1; J: TRBJ1-1; DNA: TGTGCCAGCAGTTACTGGGGGACAGTGCTGTCATCTTCTGAAGCTTTCTTT; CDR3: CASSYWGTVLSSSEAFF
V: TRBV6-2/TRBV6-3; size: few; D: .; J: TRBJ2-5; DNA: TGTGCCAGCAGTTACTTGAAGGGCGGACAAGAGACCCAGTACTTC; CDR3: CASSYLKGGQETQYF
V: TRBV7-2; size: many; D: TRBD1; J: TRBJ2-1; DNA: TGTGCCAGCGGTACAGGGGTGACCTACAATGAGCAGTTCTTC; CDR3: CASGTGVTYNEQFF
V: TRBV20-1; size: .; D: .; J: TRBJ1-4; DNA: TGCAGTGCTAACCCCACGGGCAGGAAACCCCCCACAACTAATGAAAAACTGTTTTTT; CDR3: CSANPTGRKPPTTNEKLFF
V: TRBV7-8; size: many; D: TRBD2; J: TRBJ2-1; DNA: TGTGCCAGCAGCTTGGGACTAGTGAGGCATGAGCAGTTCTTC; CDR3: CASSLGLVRHEQFF
V: TRBV7-9; size: few; D: .; J: TRBJ2-3; DNA: TGTGCCAGCAGAGACCTTAGTCTCTCACAGAGGGACACAGATACGCAGTATTTT; CDR3: CASRDLSLSQRDTDTQYF
V: TRBV14; size: .; D: .; J: TRBJ2-4; DNA: TGTGCCAGCAGCCAAGAATTAGGGGGGCGCGACATTCAGTACTTC; CDR3: CASSQELGGRDIQYF
V: TRBV28; size: .; D: TRBD1; J: TRBJ2-1; DNA: TGTGCCATGCAAGGACAGGGAGGCAATGAGCAGTTCTTC; CDR3: CAMQGQGGNEQFF
V: TRBV6-5; size: few; D: .; J: TRBJ2-7; DNA: TGTGCCAGCAGTTACGGTCCCGTAGACTACGAGCAGTACTTC; CDR3: CASSYGPVDYEQYF
V: TRBV7-9; size: .; D: TRBD1; J: TRBJ1-3; DNA: TGTGTCAGCAGCTTTACAGGGGACGGAAACACCATATATTTT; CDR3: CVSSFTGDGNTIYF
V: TRBV7-6; size: few; D: TRBD1; J: TRBJ1-3; DNA: TGTGCCAGCAGCTTAGGACAGGGCACCGACGCGTCTGGAAACACCATATATTTT; CDR3: CASSLGQGTDASGNTIYF
V: TRBV7-2; size: .; D: .; J: TRBJ2-7; DNA: TGTGCCAGCAGCTCAAGGGGGGCTCTATACGAGCAGTACTTC; CDR3: CASSSRGALYEQYF
V: TRBV12-3/TRBV12-4; size: .; D: .; J: TRBJ2-2; DNA: TGTGCCAGCAGTATTACTCCGGGACACGGGACGTACACCGGGGAGCTGTTTTTT; CDR3: CASSITPGHGTYTGELFF
V: TRBV28; size: .; D: .; J: TRBJ2-5; DNA: TGTGCCAGCAGTTTCGGACACGAAAGGAGAGAGACCCAGTACTTC; CDR3: CASSFGHERRETQYF
V: TRBV5-1; size: .; D: TRBD1; J: TRBJ1-1; DNA: TGCGCCAGCACCTTAAGGGACAGTTTGAACACTGAAGCTTTCTTT; CDR3: CASTLRDSLNTEAFF
V: TRBV12-3/TRBV12-4; size: .; D: .; J: TRBJ2-1; DNA: TGTGCCAGCACTCCAGAGGGGGATGAGCAGTTCTTC; CDR3: CASTPEGDEQFF
V: TRBV19; size: .; D: .; J: TRBJ1-1; DNA: TGTGCCAGTAGTATGGCTCAGACGAACACTGAAGCTTTCTTT; CDR3: CASSMAQTNTEAFF